This T cell receptor (beta chain) is drawn from a study of cytotoxic CD8 clonotypes in ibrutinib-treated CLL. Germline V gene sequence: CDR1 SGHDN, CDR2 FVKESK. The CDR3 sequence is 12 residues long. V was trimmed by 4 bases and J by 5 bases, leaving 6 bases between them. The protocol was immunoSEQ multiplex PCR, while the TCRdb copy is restricted to in-frame clones and leaves out a portion. Among 150,000 or so clones listed, roughly 83% were seen once. This sample comprised PBMCs, obtained after 12 months of ibrutinib treatment. This sequence was found in a human donor with chronic lymphocytic leukemia. The chain joins TRBV14 to TRBJ2-1; D is ambiguous. The CDR3 coding sequence is TGTGCCAGCAGCCTAAACAACAATGAGCAGTTCTTC. Its protein product is CASSLNNNEQFF.